Listed below are T cell receptor beta chains from one sample, sequenced in a study of CD8+ T cells in alopecia areata. Assay: immunoSEQ multiplex PCR; the TCRdb copy retains only in-frame clones and omits some. This sample yields around 270,000 clones, of which more than 45% are seen a single time; over 1.5% belongs to the top ten. The sequences come from CD4+ T cells sorted from blood, collected at week 24, from a patient treated with tofacitinib. Receptors were obtained from a human donor with alopecia areata. CDR3s include the opening cysteine and the closing phenylalanine or tryptophan. The D gene is left open where the match is weak. Rows give clone size only sometimes, using once, few, many, or a class for an expanded clone.

TRBJ1-2	TRBD1	NA	TRBV6-4	TGTGCCAGCAGCGAGGGACAGGGGGACGGCTACACCTTC	CASSEGQGDGYTF
TRBJ1-2	NA	NA	TRBV7-9	TGTGCCAGCACTACCGGGGGAAGTGGCTACACCTTC	CASTTGGSGYTF
TRBJ2-5	NA	NA	TRBV14	TGTGCCAGCAGCCAGCGATTCGAGACCCAGTACTTC	CASSQRFETQYF
TRBJ2-5	TRBD1	NA	TRBV27	TGTGCCAGCAGCCCGGACAGGGGAGGGACCCAGTACTTC	CASSPDRGGTQYF
TRBJ2-4	NA	few	TRBV2	TGTGCCAGCAGCCCAGGACAGCAAAAACTAGCCAAAAACATTCAGTACTTC	CASSPGQQKLAKNIQYF
TRBJ2-3	TRBD2	many	TRBV6-5	TGTGCCAGCACCCGCGGCGGGGGGCCAGATACGCAGTATTTT	CASTRGGGPDTQYF
TRBJ2-7	TRBD2	NA	TRBV7-8	TGTGCCAGCAGAGAACAGCGGGGGGAGCAGTACTTC	CASREQRGEQYF
TRBJ1-1	TRBD1	NA	TRBV5-1	TGCGCCAGCAGCTTGGGGACAGGGCCCACTGAAGCTTTCTTT	CASSLGTGPTEAFF
TRBJ2-3	NA	NA	TRBV6-6	TGTGCCAGCAGCCCACGCGGCACAGATACGCAGTATTTT	CASSPRGTDTQYF
TRBJ1-1	NA	NA	TRBV6-5	TGTGCCAGCAGATCCCCAGGAAGGGTGAACACTGAAGCTTTCTTT	CASRSPGRVNTEAFF
TRBJ1-1	NA	NA	TRBV29-1	TGCAGCGTTGTGGGGAAATCCAAGACGAACACTGAAGCTTTCTTT	CSVVGKSKTNTEAFF
TRBJ1-5	NA	NA	TRBV6-6	TGTGCCAGCAGTCAGAACGCTGAACGGTCGCCCCAGCATTTT	CASSQNAERSPQHF
TRBJ1-2	NA	NA	TRBV30	TGTGCCTGGGGAATTGGACCGGCCCATGGCTACACCTTC	CAWGIGPAHGYTF
TRBJ2-3	NA	NA	TRBV5-1	TGCGCCAGCAGCTTCGGCCTTACAGATACGCAGTATTTT	CASSFGLTDTQYF
TRBJ2-6	NA	few	TRBV2	TGTGCCAGCAGTCCCTCTGGGGCCAACGTCCTGACTTTC	CASSPSGANVLTF
TRBJ1-2	NA	NA	TRBV19	TGTGCCAGTAGTATCGGGCAGGCAAACTATGGCTACACCTTC	CASSIGQANYGYTF
TRBJ1-1	NA	few	TRBV6-6	TGTGCCAGCACCTCCCGGCGGAGGGGAGGCACTGAAGCTTTCTTT	CASTSRRRGGTEAFF
TRBJ1-5	TRBD1	NA	TRBV4-3	TGCGCCAGCAGCCAAGATCGAGGAACAGGGGCGTCCGGAATGCCCCAGCATTTT	CASSQDRGTGASGMPQHF
TRBJ2-7	TRBD1	NA	TRBV30	TGTGCCTGGACCACCGGGACAGGGCTCCAAGAGCAGTACTTC	CAWTTGTGLQEQYF
TRBJ2-4	NA	NA	TRBV5-4	TGTGCCAGCAGCTTGGACAGGGCCACCAAAAACATTCAGTACTTC	CASSLDRATKNIQYF
TRBJ1-2	NA	many	TRBV14	TGTGCCAGCAGCCAAGGAACAGGACCTTATGGCTACACCTTC	CASSQGTGPYGYTF
TRBJ1-5	TRBD1	few	TRBV28	TGTGCCAGCAGTTTGGGTGGGGACAGGGGGCTTGAGCCCCAGCATTTT	CASSLGGDRGLEPQHF
TRBJ2-7	NA	NA	TRBV30	TGTGCCTGGAGTGTACTACAGGGTCCCTACGAGCAGTACTTC	CAWSVLQGPYEQYF
TRBJ1-5	NA	NA	TRBV6-5	TGTGCCAGCAGTTACTCGATAGGGGCGAATCAGCCCCAGCATTTT	CASSYSIGANQPQHF
TRBJ1-1	NA	NA	TRBV30	TGTGCCTGGAGGGGTTTACAGGGCGAGGGCACTGAAGCTTTCTTT	CAWRGLQGEGTEAFF
TRBJ2-7	NA	few	TRBV2	TGTGCCAGCATGAGATCCTACGAGCAGTACTTC	CASMRSYEQYF
TRBJ1-1	NA	NA	TRBV6-6	TGTGCCAGCGGGCTATCTCCGGGGGCTGAAGCTTTCTTT	CASGLSPGAEAFF
TRBJ2-7	TRBD1	few	TRBV5-1	TGCGCCAGCAGCGTTGGGACAGACCGCTACGAGCAGTACTTC	CASSVGTDRYEQYF
TRBJ2-3	NA	once	TRBV5-1	TGCGCCAGCAGTAGGCAGGGAGTAATCACAGATACGCAGTATTTT	CASSRQGVITDTQYF
TRBJ1-1	NA	NA	TRBV30	TGTGCCTGGAGCCGGGTCGAGGCGGCTGAAGCTTTCTTT	CAWSRVEAAEAFF
TRBJ2-5	TRBD1	NA	TRBV11-2	TGTGCCAGCAGCGTGCAAGAGGGGACAGGGACCCAGTACTTC	CASSVQEGTGTQYF